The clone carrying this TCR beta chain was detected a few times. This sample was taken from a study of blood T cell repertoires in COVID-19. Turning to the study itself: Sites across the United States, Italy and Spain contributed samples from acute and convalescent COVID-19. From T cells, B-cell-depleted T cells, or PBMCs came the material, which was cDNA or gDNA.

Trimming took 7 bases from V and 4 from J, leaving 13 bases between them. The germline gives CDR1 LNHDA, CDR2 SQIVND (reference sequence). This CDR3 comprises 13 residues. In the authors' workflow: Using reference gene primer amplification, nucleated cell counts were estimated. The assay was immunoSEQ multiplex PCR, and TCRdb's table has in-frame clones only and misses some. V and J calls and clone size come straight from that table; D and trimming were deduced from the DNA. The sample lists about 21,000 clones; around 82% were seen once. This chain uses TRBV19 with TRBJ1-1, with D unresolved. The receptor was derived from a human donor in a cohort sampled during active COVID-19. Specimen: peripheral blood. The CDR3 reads CASIPQQVTEAFF. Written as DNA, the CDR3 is TGTGCCAGTATACCCCAGCAGGTCACTGAAGCTTTCTTT.